The 31 T cell receptor beta chains in this list originate from one sample, sequenced in a study of T cell repertoires in cytomegalovirus infection. TCRdb analysed the reads with MiXCR anew, one entry per CDR3 protein. The sample shows approximately 630,000 distinct CDR3 sequences, 20% to 25% of them seen only once. Sequencing was carried out using CD8+ T cells from PBMCs. These receptors were taken from a human donor in good health (CMV status not recorded). Some clones in this sample may be carry-over from other donors' samples.

The rearrangement links TRBV20-1 to TRBJ1-1; no clear D. The CDR3 is 12 residues long. CDR1 and CDR2 from the germline V gene are DFQATT and SNEGSKA (reference sequence). Between the trimmed V and J ends, which lost 1 base and 3 bases, there was a span of 6 bases. The CDR3 spells CSARGGDTEAFF. For the CDR3, the DNA is TGCAGTGCTAGAGGGGGTGACACTGAAGCTTTCTTT.

The CDR3 sequence: CATSDRQGPGANVLTF. DNA for the CDR3: TGTGCCACCAGTGATCGTCAGGGGCCAGGGGCCAACGTCCTGACTTTC. The chain links TRBV24-1 to TRBJ2-6, with D possibly being TRBD1 (6 bases). Looked up from germline, CDR1 is KGHDR and CDR2 is SFDVKD. The CDR3 is made up of 16 amino acids. Trimming removed 3 bases from V and 4 bases from J, with 12 bases in between.

The V gene is TRBV10-2, the J gene TRBJ2-1; 7 bases match TRBD1. V was clipped by 10 bases and J by 3 bases; unmatched bases: 6. The V gene's germline CDR1 is WSHSY and CDR2 SAAADI. CDR3 length equals 13 residues. The CDR3 region has the DNA TGCGCCACCCAGAGGGACAGCTACAATGAGCAGTTCTTC. This encodes CATQRDSYNEQFF.

This clonotype was counted ten times or more. This rearrangement joins TRBV7-9 to TRBJ2-5, with a weak D call TRBD1 (6 bases). Trimming stripped 6 bases from V and 0 bases from J, with 14 bases between. This CDR3 comprises 15 residues. Germline CDR1 SEHNR, CDR2 FQNEAQ (reference sequence). The CDR3 bases are TGTGCCAGCAGTCCAAGACAGGCCAACCAAGAGACCCAGTACTTC. Its translation is CASSPRQANQETQYF.

In this sample, this clonotype turned up a few times. The gene calls are TRBV19 and TRBJ1-1; D perhaps matches TRBD1 (6 bases). Germline V gene lookup returns CDR1 LNHDA and CDR2 SQIVND (reference sequence). Trimming pared 4 bases from V and 8 bases from J, leaving 20 bases between. The CDR3 loop spans 15 amino acids. The CDR3 coding sequence is TGTGCCAGTAGTAGCAGGACAGCCTACTTTGCCGAAGCTTTCTTT. Its translation is CASSSRTAYFAEAFF.

This clonotype was picked up many times. The chain has TRBV7-2 and TRBJ1-1; 9 bases align to TRBD1. Germline-derived CDR1 and CDR2 are SGHTA and FQGNSA. Unmatched junction bases numbered 7, after V lost 5 bases and J lost 3 bases. The CDR3 sequence is 15 residues long. The DNA for the CDR3 is TGTGCCAGCAGCGCCCACAGGGGGCGACACACTGAAGCTTTCTTT. Protein sequence: CASSAHRGRHTEAFF.

This clonotype turned up a few times. The CDR3 region is CASPGTGLNQPQHF. The CDR3 coding sequence is TGTGCCAGCCCCGGGACAGGACTCAATCAGCCCCAGCATTTT. The chain is built from TRBV28 and TRBJ1-5; 8 bases align to TRBD1. Germline V CDR1 and CDR2: MDHEN, SYDVKM. The CDR3 length is 14 residues. J lost 3 bases, V lost 8 bases, and 6 bases had no gene match.

This clonotype occurred many times. The chain combines TRBV7-8 with TRBJ2-2, with 8 bases lining up with TRBD1. CDR3 length equals 16 residues. The V segment lost 0 bases and the J segment 5 bases; nucleotides outside the gene matches: 5. Looked up from germline, CDR1 is SGHVS and CDR2 is FQNEAQ. The CDR3 bases are TGTGCCAGCAGCTTAGCTGGACAGGGTAGGACCGGGGAGCTGTTTTTT. Translated: CASSLAGQGRTGELFF.

This clonotype appeared a few times. A junction boundary mismatches the germline segment, possibly from a read error. The chain carries TRBV4-1 and TRBJ2-2, with D possibly matching TRBD2 (6 bases). The CDR3 length is 17 residues. Per germline, CDR1 MGHRA and CDR2 YSYEKL. This CDR3 reads CASSQSRARGNTGELFF. The CDR3 DNA is TGTGCCAGCAGCCAATCTAGGGCGCGGGGGAACACCGGGGAGCTGTTTTTT.

The sample holds a few counts of this clonotype. The chain employs TRBV6-6 and TRBJ2-7, with TRBD2 matching 9 bases. V was pared by 2 bases and J by 6 bases, with 5 bases of the junction left unmatched. The germline V gene has CDR1 MNHNY and CDR2 SVGAGI (reference sequence). This CDR3 region has 14 residues. The CDR3 DNA reads TGTGCCAGCAGTTACGGGCGGGGGGGCCTCGAGCAGTACTTC. Amino acids: CASSYGRGGLEQYF.

This clonotype was observed a single time. DNA for the CDR3: TGTGCCAGCAGCCCTGAAATGGGAGAGGAGACCCAGTACTTC. Translation: CASSPEMGEETQYF. The chain has TRBV3-1 and TRBJ2-5, with TRBD2 as a possible D gene (5 bases). CDR1 and CDR2 (germline): LGHDT, YNNKEL (reference sequence). CDR3 length: 14 amino acids. Between the trimmed V and J ends, which lost 4 bases and 5 bases, there was a span of 14 bases.

In its sample, this clonotype was seen many times. This rearrangement joins TRBV7-8 to TRBJ1-4; D is ambiguous. This CDR3 spans 15 amino acids. V shed 5 bases and J shed 5 bases, with 15 bases lying between them. Germline CDR1 SGHVS, CDR2 FQNEAQ. The DNA of the CDR3 is TGTGCCAGCAGCCTTACAGCGGCCCTAAATGAAAAACTGTTTTTT. Translation: CASSLTAALNEKLFF.

V and J are TRBV14 and TRBJ2-1; D is undetermined. Trimming pared 4 bases from V and 4 bases from J, leaving 11 bases between. Germline V lookup: CDR1 SGHDN, CDR2 FVKESK. The CDR3 has 14 amino acids. This CDR3 is CASSRPPEYNEQFF. The CDR3 nucleotides are TGTGCCAGCAGCCGCCCACCCGAATACAATGAGCAGTTCTTC.

The chain links TRBV2 to TRBJ2-2, with D unresolved. Trimming shortened V by 3 bases and J by 2 bases, and 10 bases separated the two germline ends. The CDR3 is 15 amino acids. Germline CDR1 SNHLY, CDR2 FYNNEI. The CDR3 bases are TGTGCCAGCAGTGAGTGGGTAGCCAACACCGGGGAGCTGTTTTTT. Protein: CASSEWVANTGELFF.

This clonotype was seen many times. The chain couples TRBV7-8 to TRBJ2-1, with TRBD2 matching 8 bases. The germline gives CDR1 SGHVS, CDR2 FQNEAQ. The CDR3 totals 14 residues. V was pared by 5 bases and J by 6 bases, with 6 bases of the junction left unmatched. The CDR3 sequence is CASSHTGTSNEQFF. CDR3 DNA: TGTGCCAGCAGCCACACCGGGACTAGCAATGAGCAGTTCTTC.

V and J are TRBV29-1 and TRBJ2-7; maybe TRBD1 (6 bases). In germline, CDR1 is SQVTM, CDR2 ANQGSEA. The CDR3 is made up of 11 amino acids. The V end was cut by 7 bases, the J end by 6 bases, with 13 bases between. The DNA for the CDR3 is TGCAGCGCCCGCCTCAGGGGCGAGCAGTACTTC. This gives the protein CSARLRGEQYF.

The CDR3 is CASNLAGESTDTQYF. The CDR3 DNA is TGTGCCAGCAACTTAGCGGGGGAGAGCACAGATACGCAGTATTTT. The V call is TRBV9, the J call TRBJ2-3; 9 nucleotides align to TRBD2. The V gene end was trimmed by 6 bases and the J gene end by 0 bases; junction bases not matched to a gene: 5. The CDR3 covers 15 residues. Germline lookup yields CDR1 SGDLS and CDR2 YYNGEE.

Concerning this clonotype itself: Without the conserved terminal phenylalanine or tryptophan, this CDR3 likely stems from a read error. No DNA is shown, since the ends of the CDR3 on it are uncertain; the CDR3 is the one TCRdb lists. The chain has TRBV28 and TRBJ2-1. Germline CDR1 and CDR2: MDHEN and SYDVKM. The CDR3 has 9 amino acids, counting both end residues. The CDR3 reads CASSLSSLD.

This clonotype was seen a handful of times. This chain links TRBV5-6 with TRBJ2-6, with no clear D. Germline CDR1 SGHDT, CDR2 YYEEEE. Trimming stripped 4 bases from V and 2 bases from J, with 10 bases between. The CDR3 runs 15 residues. The CDR3 DNA is TGTGCCAGCAGCCCCGGTTGGACTGGGGCCAACGTCCTGACTTTC. It translates to CASSPGWTGANVLTF.

This clonotype has only a few counts. This rearrangement joins TRBV27 to TRBJ2-1; D remains unclear. V was clipped by 2 bases and J by 6 bases, with 14 bases between them. Germline values: CDR1 MNHEY, CDR2 SMNVEV (reference sequence). The CDR3 has 15 amino acids. As DNA, the CDR3 is TGTGCCAGCAGTTTAATGGGCCTCACGGCCAATGAGCAGTTCTTC. Residues: CASSLMGLTANEQFF.

This clonotype showed up just a few times. The rearrangement links TRBV20-1 to TRBJ2-6; D may match TRBD1 or TRBD2 (5 bases each). Germline CDR1 DFQATT, CDR2 SNEGSKA (reference sequence). Trimming took off 3 bases at V and 0 bases at J, with 12 bases between the two ends. The CDR3 is made up of 16 amino acids. CDR3 in DNA: TGCAGTGCTAGGAAGGGGACCCCCTCTGGGGCCAACGTCCTGACTTTC. Residues: CSARKGTPSGANVLTF.

Comments on this clonotype: With a much larger clone just one base away, this may be a read error. The chain combines TRBV7-6 with TRBJ1-2; D is unclear. This CDR3 spans 14 amino acids. CDR1 is SGHVS, CDR2 FNYEAQ, per germline. CDR3 loop: CANSLLGSPEGYTF. In DNA form, the CDR3 reads TGTGCCAACAGCCTCCTCGGCAGTCCGGAAGGCTACACCTTC.

At least ten counts were recorded for this clonotype. The chain combines TRBV7-9 with TRBJ2-1; D is uncertain. There are 12 residues in the CDR3. Trimming shortened V by 1 base and J by 5 bases, and 3 bases separated the two germline ends. The germline CDR1 and CDR2 sequences are SEHNR and FQNEAQ (reference sequence). CDR3 sequence reads: CASSLGNNEQFF. The CDR3 nucleotides read TGTGCCAGCAGCTTAGGAAACAATGAGCAGTTCTTC. The full variable domain, in which reference TRBV7-9 and TRBJ2-1 provide the parts outside the CDR3, is DTGVSQNPRHKITKRGQNVTFRCDPISEHNRLYWYRQTLGQGPEFLTYFQNEAQLEKSRLLSDRFSAERPKGSFSTLEIQRTEQGDSAMYLCASSLGNNEQFFGPGTRLTVL.

V and J are TRBV2 and TRBJ1-4; D is unresolved. This CDR3 has 11 amino acids. The germline gives CDR1 SNHLY, CDR2 FYNNEI. Between the trimmed V and J ends, which lost 6 bases and 8 bases, there was a span of 7 bases. The chain's CDR3 is CASRTREKLFF. The CDR3 nucleotides read TGTGCCAGCAGGACGAGGGAAAAACTGTTTTTT.

This clonotype has just a few counts. The chain combines TRBV25-1 with TRBJ2-6; D is unresolved. CDR3 length equals 14 residues. Between the trimmed V and J ends, which lost 5 bases and 0 bases, there was a span of 5 bases. Germline CDR1 reads MGHDK; CDR2 reads SYGVNS. In DNA, the CDR3 is TGTGCCAGCAGTAGGTACTCTGGGGCCAACGTCCTGACTTTC. It specifies CASSRYSGANVLTF.

This clonotype was detected only a few times. This CDR3 reads CAISESSSGAYEQYF. The CDR3 DNA reads as TGTGCCATCAGTGAGTCGTCTAGCGGGGCCTACGAGCAGTACTTC. This rearrangement joins TRBV10-3 to TRBJ2-7; 9 bases match TRBD2. V was pared by 0 bases and J by 2 bases, with 2 bases of the junction left unmatched. CDR1 and CDR2 from the germline V gene are ENHRY and SYGVKD. The CDR3 length is 15 residues.

This clonotype was seen only a few times. V gene TRBV11-2 combines with J gene TRBJ2-5; no clear D gene. CDR1 is SGHAT, CDR2 FQNNGV, per germline. The length of the CDR3 is 15 residues. V lost 5 bases, J lost 4 bases, and 17 bases lay in between. In DNA form, the CDR3 reads TGTGCCAGCAGCCACACCTCGGGCGCCGGAGAGACCCAGTACTTC. It specifies CASSHTSGAGETQYF.

The CDR3 sequence is CASSLTPGGKETQYF. CDR3 coding DNA: TGTGCCAGCAGTCTTACCCCGGGAGGGAAAGAGACCCAGTACTTC. This chain links TRBV27 with TRBJ2-5; 8 bases fit TRBD2. The trim removed 5 bases at V and 3 bases at J, leaving 8 bases unmatched. Germline-derived CDR1 and CDR2 are MNHEY and SMNVEV (reference sequence). CDR3 length: 15 amino acids.

This clonotype was counted many times. The V and J genes are TRBV28 and TRBJ2-7; unclear D gene. In germline, CDR1 is MDHEN, CDR2 SYDVKM. V lost 4 bases to trimming and J lost 0 bases, with 10 bases between them. The CDR3 runs to 14 residues. The CDR3 DNA is TGTGCCAGCAGTTCACTGGAGAGCTCCTACGAGCAGTACGTC. It is translated as CASSSLESSYEQYV.

This clonotype was observed at least ten times. The chain carries TRBV28 and TRBJ1-4; possibly TRBD1 for D (5 bases). The V end lost 6 bases, the J end lost 6 bases, and 17 bases lay between the germline ends. CDR1 and CDR2 (germline): MDHEN, SYDVKM. The CDR3 totals 15 residues. CDR3 loop: CASSHFGARDEKLFF. The CDR3 region has the DNA TGTGCCAGCAGCCATTTCGGGGCGCGGGATGAAAAACTGTTTTTT.

This clonotype was observed a handful of times. This chain links TRBV6-2 or TRBV6-3 with TRBJ2-7; D unresolved. The CDR3 contains 14 residues. CDR1 and CDR2 from the germline V gene are MNHEY and SVGEGT. Trimming took off 2 bases at V and 4 bases at J, with 12 bases between the two ends. CDR3 in DNA: TGTGCCAGCAGTTACAGGATGTTTGGTTACGAGCAGTACTTC. Protein product: CASSYRMFGYEQYF.